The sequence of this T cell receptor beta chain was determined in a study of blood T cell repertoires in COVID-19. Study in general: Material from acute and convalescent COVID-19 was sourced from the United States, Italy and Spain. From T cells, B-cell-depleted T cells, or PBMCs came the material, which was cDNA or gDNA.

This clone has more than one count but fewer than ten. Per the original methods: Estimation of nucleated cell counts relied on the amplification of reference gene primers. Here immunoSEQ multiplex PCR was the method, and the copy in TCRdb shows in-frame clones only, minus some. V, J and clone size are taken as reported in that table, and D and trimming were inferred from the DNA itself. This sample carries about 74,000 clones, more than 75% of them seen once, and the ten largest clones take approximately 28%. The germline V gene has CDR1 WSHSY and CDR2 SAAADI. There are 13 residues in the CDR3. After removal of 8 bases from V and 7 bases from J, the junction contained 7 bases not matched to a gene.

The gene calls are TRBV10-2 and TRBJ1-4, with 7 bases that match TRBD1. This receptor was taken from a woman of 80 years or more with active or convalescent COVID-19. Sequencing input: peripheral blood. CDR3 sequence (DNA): TGCGCCAGCCCCGACAGGGTAGGTGAAAAACTGTTTTTT. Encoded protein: CASPDRVGEKLFF.